The T cell receptor beta chain described here comes from a study of response to subunit inactivated influenza vaccine. General study findings and limits: T cells newly recruited by each seasonal influenza vaccination are few, the authors suggested.

TCRdb reprocessed the RT-PCR reads with MiXCR, giving one entry per CDR3 protein. The sample holds about 800,000 distinct CDR3 sequences, 21% seen once. Notes on this clonotype: What it recognizes is unknown.

The source is a man aged 45-65 years who received an inactivated influenza vaccine. The source material was PBMCs from blood, sampled roughly 5 days after vaccination.

The CDR3 is CASSLGSGPEQYF. In nucleotides, the CDR3 is TGTGCCAGCAGCTTGGGCTCCGGGCCCGAGCAGTACTTC. The V call is TRBV7-6, the J call TRBJ2-7; D unresolved. The CDR3 length is 13 residues. V was trimmed by 3 bases and J by 6 bases, leaving 12 bases between them. Looked up from germline, CDR1 is SGHVS and CDR2 is FNYEAQ. The full variable domain, with the rest looked up from reference TRBV7-6 and TRBJ2-7, is GAGVSQSPRYKVTKRGQDVALRCDPISGHVSLYWYRQALGQGPEFLTYFNYEAQQDKSGLPNDRFSAERPEGSISTLTIQRTEQRDSAMYRCASSLGSGPEQYFGPGTRLTVT.